These 25 T cell receptor beta chains were all obtained from the same sample, sequenced in a study of Graves' ophthalmopathy and Graves' hyperthyroidism. Amplified material comprised TCR beta CDR3 regions derived from RNA transcripts. Investigators did first-round RT-PCR with HTBI primers, then second-round multiplex PCR. TCRdb re-analysed the multiplex PCR reads in MiXCR, keeping a single row per CDR3 protein. Of hundreds of thousands of distinct CDR3 sequences listed, about 40% were seen once; the top ten hold more than 2.5%. The sequencing input was peripheral blood. Source of these receptors: an adult man with Graves' ophthalmopathy.

This clonotype occurred many times. This chain joins TRBV9 and TRBJ2-7; 9 bases match TRBD1. The CDR3 consists of 13 residues. Losses at the gene ends were 6 bases for V and 5 bases for J; bases not matched to a gene: 6. In germline, CDR1 is SGDLS, CDR2 YYNGEE. The CDR3 loop is CASNRQGEDEQYF. CDR3 nucleotides: TGTGCCAGCAACAGACAGGGGGAAGACGAGCAGTACTTC.

The chain links TRBV7-2 to TRBJ2-7; D is uncertain. Trimming left V 1 base short and J 4 bases short, with 8 bases between. Germline CDR1 reads SGHTA; CDR2 reads FQGNSA. The CDR3 runs to 13 residues. CDR3 nucleotides: TGTGCCAGCAGCTTAGGATCCCTTTACGAGCAGTACTTC. Amino acids: CASSLGSLYEQYF.

In its sample, this clonotype was seen many times. The chain employs TRBV15 and TRBJ2-6; weak D call: TRBD2 (6 bases). V lost 0 bases and J 0 bases, leaving 12 bases between the germline ends. The CDR3 is made up of 18 amino acids. CDR1 LNHNV and CDR2 YYDKDF come from the germline V gene (reference sequence). CDR3 sequence: CATSRDPGVGSGANVLTF. CDR3 DNA sequence: TGTGCCACCAGCAGAGATCCGGGGGTTGGCTCTGGGGCCAACGTCCTGACTTTC. Full variable domain (remainder filled in from reference TRBV15 and TRBJ2-6): DAMVIQNPRYQVTQFGKPVTLSCSQTLNHNVMYWYQQKSSQAPKLLFHYYDKDFNNEADTPDNFQSRRPNTSFCFLDIRSPGLGDTAMYLCATSRDPGVGSGANVLTFGAGSRLTVL.

In its sample, this clonotype was seen once. The CDR3 nucleotides are TGTGCCAGCAGCTCCGGGACTAGCGGGAGTAGGTACGAGCAGTACTTC. Amino acids: CASSSGTSGSRYEQYF. The genes are TRBV7-9 and TRBJ2-7; 14 bases map to TRBD2. Germline CDR1 SEHNR, CDR2 FQNEAQ (reference sequence). This CDR3 contains 16 residues. Trimming took 4 bases from V and 4 from J; bases not matched to a gene: 6.

This clonotype showed up many times. CDR3 amino acids: CSVREYGYEQYF. The CDR3, as DNA: TGCAGCGTTCGGGAGTATGGGTACGAGCAGTACTTC. The chain employs TRBV29-1 and TRBJ2-7, with TRBD2 as a possible D gene (6 bases). The CDR3 length is 12 residues. V was trimmed by 5 bases and J by 4 bases, leaving 12 bases between them. Germline V CDR1 and CDR2: SQVTM, ANQGSEA.

This clonotype was observed many times. The rearrangement links TRBV7-9 to TRBJ2-7; possibly TRBD1 for D (6 bases). V was clipped by 7 bases and J by 4 bases, with 11 bases between them. CDR1 is SEHNR and CDR2 is FQNEAQ in the germline V gene (reference sequence). The CDR3 length is 12 residues. The CDR3 here is CASTRRGYEQYF. Written as DNA, the CDR3 is TGTGCCAGCACCCGAAGGGGGTACGAGCAGTACTTC.

With regard to this clonotype: At one boundary the junction diverges from the germline segment, which might be a read error. The rearrangement links TRBV7-9 to TRBJ2-5; the D call may be TRBD1 or TRBD2 (5 bases each). In germline, CDR1 is SEHNR, CDR2 FQNEAQ (reference sequence). This CDR3 is 11 amino acids long. CDR3 residues: CASSRGPGRDF. The CDR3 coding sequence is TGTGCCAGCAGCCGAGGGCCGGGACGCGACTTC. The full variable domain, in which reference TRBV7-9 and TRBJ2-5 provide the parts outside the CDR3, is DTGVSQNPRHKITKRGQNVTFRCDPISEHNRLYWYRQTLGQGPEFLTYFQNEAQLEKSRLLSDRFSAERPKGSFSTLEIQRTEQGDSAMYLCASSRGPGRDFGPGTRLLVL.

The V and J genes are TRBV6-4 and TRBJ1-4, with TRBD1 matching 7 bases. V shed 7 bases, J shed 6 bases, and the junction held 14 bases outside the gene matches. This CDR3 comprises 16 residues. Germline-derived CDR1 and CDR2 are MRHNA and SNTAGT. The DNA for the CDR3 is TGTGCCAGCATTGATCCCTTAGGGCAGGGGGATGAAAAACTGTTTTTT. Translation: CASIDPLGQGDEKLFF.

This chain uses TRBV29-1 with TRBJ1-1, with a weak D call TRBD1 (5 bases). The CDR3 totals 12 residues. V shed 4 bases and J shed 5 bases, with 11 bases lying between them. CDR1 and CDR2 (germline): SQVTM, ANQGSEA. CDR3 protein: CSVGQGETEAFF. CDR3 coding DNA: TGCAGCGTTGGGCAGGGTGAAACTGAAGCTTTCTTT.

J is TRBJ1-2 and V is TRBV7-8; 7 nucleotides match TRBD1. The CDR3 consists of 14 residues. Germline V gene lookup returns CDR1 SGHVS and CDR2 FQNEAQ. V lost 6 bases to trimming and J lost 7 bases; unmatched junction nucleotides: 11. In nucleotides, the CDR3 is TGTGCCAGCAGTTTCACAGGGGTTATTGGTGGCTACACCTTC. This encodes CASSFTGVIGGYTF.

This clonotype was observed many times. V and J are TRBV20-1 and TRBJ1-2; 9 nucleotides match TRBD1. This CDR3 comprises 13 residues. V lost 5 bases and J lost 8; bases outside the gene matches: 9. CDR1 and CDR2 from the germline V gene are DFQATT and SNEGSKA (reference sequence). CDR3 coding DNA: TGCAGTGCTGCTACAGGGGGCGGGGAGGGCTACACCTTC. It is translated as CSAATGGGEGYTF.

This clonotype occurred a few times. CDR3 residues: CASSGRELPEAFF. CDR3 DNA sequence: TGTGCCAGCAGTGGCAGGGAGTTGCCTGAAGCTTTCTTT. This sequence joins TRBV6-7 and TRBJ1-1, with a tentative D call TRBD1 (5 bases). TRBV6-7 is placed among ORFs of uncertain function. V shed 5 bases and J shed 6 bases, with 13 bases lying between them. This CDR3 is 13 amino acids long.

This clonotype was seen at least ten times. This chain joins TRBV7-3 and TRBJ2-5; D call uncertain. The V end lost 3 bases, the J end lost 3 bases, and 8 bases lay between the germline ends. CDR3 length: 13 amino acids. Germline V gives CDR1 SGHTA, CDR2 FQGTGA. CDR3 in DNA: TGTGCCAGCAGCTTGGACCGGAAAGAGACCCAGTACTTC. Translating it yields CASSLDRKETQYF.

In this sample, this clonotype turned up many times. The J gene is TRBJ1-2, the V gene TRBV7-9; 10 bases map to TRBD1. The CDR3 loop spans 15 amino acids. Germline-derived CDR1 and CDR2 are SEHNR and FQNEAQ (reference sequence). The junction had 5 bases not matched to a gene; V was cut back by 1 base and J by 6 bases. For the CDR3, the DNA is TGTGCCAGCAGCTTAGGACCCGGGACAGGGGATGGCTACACCTTC. It yields the protein CASSLGPGTGDGYTF.

This clonotype was recorded many times. The V and J genes are TRBV12-3 or TRBV12-4 and TRBJ2-5; 8 bases line up with TRBD2. Germline trimming cut 4 bases from V and 1 base from J; bases unmatched to any gene: 8. This CDR3 has 16 residues. CDR3 sequence: CASSSGSGKSQETQYF. The CDR3 coding sequence is TGTGCCAGCAGTTCCGGTAGCGGGAAGAGCCAAGAGACCCAGTACTTC.

This clonotype came up many times. The chain links TRBV10-3 to TRBJ2-5, with D possibly being TRBD1 or TRBD2 (5 bases each). The V gene lost 0 bases and the J gene lost 5 bases, with 7 bases spanning the gap. The V gene's germline CDR1 is ENHRY and CDR2 SYGVKD. The length of the CDR3 is 13 residues. CDR3 in DNA: TGTGCCATCAGTGAGTCTGGGACGGAGACCCAGTACTTC. Translated: CAISESGTETQYF.

This clonotype was counted once. At one end the junction does not follow the germline gene, possibly because of a read error. The chain recombines TRBV11-2 with TRBJ1-1, with a possible D match to TRBD1 (6 bases). The CDR3 runs 14 residues. CDR1 and CDR2 (germline): SGHAT, FQNNGV. In DNA form, the CDR3 reads TGTGCCAGCAGCTTAGTAGTGGGGGGCACTGAAGCTCTCTTT. Protein product: CASSLVVGGTEALF.

With regard to this clonotype: One base away lies a much larger clone, so this may be a sequencing read error. The CDR3 nucleotides read TGTGCCAGCAGTGATTACGGACAGGGTGAGCAGTGCTTC. Its protein is CASSDYGQGEQCF. The J gene is TRBJ2-7, the V gene TRBV25-1, with 8 bases fitting TRBD1. This CDR3 has 13 amino acids. Looked up from germline, CDR1 is MGHDK and CDR2 is SYGVNS.

The chain uses TRBV29-1 and TRBJ2-5; TRBD1 might be the D (8 bases). Germline V CDR1 and CDR2: SQVTM, ANQGSEA. The CDR3 is made up of 14 amino acids. The V and J ends lost 3 bases and 2 bases respectively, with 13 bases between them. The CDR3 DNA reads as TGCAGCGTTGAGCAACAGGGGGGGCAAGAGACCCAGTACTTC. This encodes CSVEQQGGQETQYF.

To note about this clonotype: A single base separates this from a much larger clone, so it may be a read error. V is TRBV10-3 and J is TRBJ1-4; D is uncertain. The germline V gene has CDR1 ENHRY and CDR2 SYGVKD. The CDR3 is made up of 13 amino acids. Trimming left V 5 bases short and J 7 bases short, with 11 bases between. This chain's CDR3 is CAISYLGSEKLFF. The CDR3, as DNA: TGTGCCATCAGTTATCTGGGGAGTGAAAAACTGTTTTTT.

The chain links TRBV19 to TRBJ1-3; D is ambiguous. Per the germline V gene, CDR1 is LNHDA and CDR2 is SQIVND (reference sequence). V lost 1 base to trimming and J lost 7 bases, with 11 bases between them. This CDR3 comprises 14 residues. Here the CDR3 reads CASSIGTVRNTIYF. CDR3 DNA sequence: TGTGCCAGTAGTATAGGGACCGTCCGGAACACCATATATTTT.

The chain has TRBV12-5 and TRBJ2-7; D remains unclear. Germline CDR1 is LGHNT and CDR2 is FRNRAP. V dropped 3 bases and J dropped 1 base, with 7 bases sitting between them. The CDR3 extends over 13 amino acids. CDR3 amino acids: CASGFGVSYEQYF. The CDR3 DNA reads TGTGCTAGTGGTTTTGGGGTTTCCTACGAGCAGTACTTC.

Ten or more counts support this clonotype. V and J are TRBV7-9 and TRBJ1-1; the D gene is possibly TRBD1 (6 bases). Germline-derived CDR1 and CDR2 are SEHNR and FQNEAQ (reference sequence). The CDR3 has 15 residues. The V end lost 5 bases, the J end lost 2 bases, and 15 bases lay between the germline ends. The CDR3 nucleotides are TGTGCCAGCAGCCTTATCCCCAGGGGTAACACTGAAGCTTTCTTT. Residues: CASSLIPRGNTEAFF.

On this clonotype: A clone one base away is much larger, so this may be a read error. This chain uses TRBV10-3 with TRBJ2-7; no firm D call. The V end lost 6 bases, the J end lost 2 bases, and 11 bases lay between the germline ends. Germline-derived CDR1 and CDR2 are ENHRY and SYGVKD. The length of the CDR3 is 13 residues. In DNA form, the CDR3 reads TGTGCCATCAGCGAAGCTGAAACCTACGAGCAGTACTTC. This encodes CAISEAETYEQYF.

This clonotype appeared a single time. V is TRBV29-1 and J is TRBJ2-5; TRBD1 agrees at 7 bases. After removal of 8 bases from V and 3 bases from J, the junction contained 9 bases not matched to a gene. CDR1 is SQVTM, CDR2 ANQGSEA, per germline. CDR3 length equals 13 residues. CDR3 protein: CSSPRTGKETQYF. The CDR3, as DNA: TGCAGCTCACCGAGGACAGGAAAAGAGACCCAGTACTTC.